Below are 6 T cell receptor beta chains sequenced from a single sample in a study of response to subunit inactivated influenza vaccine. MiXCR was run by TCRdb on the RT-PCR reads, yielding one entry per CDR3 protein. The sample shows about 830,000 distinct CDR3 sequences, approximately 17% of them seen only once. The sample in question was PBMCs from blood, obtained roughly 5 days after vaccination. All receptors derive from a man aged 50-60 years who received an inactivated influenza vaccine.

The chain carries TRBV18 and TRBJ1-1; weak D call: TRBD1 (5 bases). Germline assignment: CDR1 KGHSH and CDR2 LQKENI. The V end lost 0 bases, the J end lost 8 bases, and 10 bases lay between the germline ends. This CDR3 has 13 amino acids. CDR3 in amino acids: CASSPPGVSEAFF. The CDR3 DNA reads TGTGCCAGCTCACCACCGGGGGTCTCCGAAGCTTTCTTT.

This clonotype was counted between two and nine times. This chain links TRBV24-1 with TRBJ2-1, with 10 bases identical to TRBD2. V lost 4 bases, J lost 7 bases, and 9 bases stayed unmatched. Germline CDR1 and CDR2: KGHDR and SFDVKD. There are 16 residues in the CDR3. The CDR3 nucleotides are TGTGCCACCAGTGACCCAGCGGGGGGGCCGCCGAATGAGCAGTTCTTC. This gives the protein CATSDPAGGPPNEQFF.

Note on this clonotype: A junction boundary mismatches the germline segment, possibly from a read error. This chain joins TRBV20-1 and TRBJ1-2, with TRBD1 identical over 7 bases. The germline V gene has CDR1 DFQATT and CDR2 SNEGSKA (reference sequence). The CDR3 runs to 16 residues. CDR3 DNA: TGCAGTGCTAGCTCAAGCTACAGGGGAAATAACCATGGCTACGCCTTC. Protein: CSASSSYRGNNHGYAF.

There are many counts of this clonotype. V and J are TRBV7-2 and TRBJ2-2; 10 positions match TRBD2. This CDR3 is built from 15 residues. Germline V lookup: CDR1 SGHTA, CDR2 FQGNSA. V was pared by 5 bases and J by 5 bases, with 5 bases of the junction left unmatched. For the CDR3, the DNA is TGTGCCAGCAGCCTCTTACTAGCGGGGACCGGGGAGCTGTTTTTT. Its protein product is CASSLLLAGTGELFF. The full variable domain, in which reference TRBV7-2 and TRBJ2-2 provide the parts outside the CDR3, is GAGVSQSPSNKVTEKGKDVELRCDPISGHTALYWYRQSLGQGLEFLIYFQGNSAPDKSGLPSDRFSAERTGGSVSTLTIQRTQQEDSAVYLCASSLLLAGTGELFFGEGSRLTVL.

This chain connects TRBV20-1 to TRBJ2-1; D remains ambiguous. The V gene lost 3 bases and the J gene lost 4 bases, with 19 bases spanning the gap. Germline V gene sequence: CDR1 DFQATT, CDR2 SNEGSKA (reference sequence). CDR3 length: 16 residues. CDR3 DNA sequence: TGCAGTGCTAGCTTATGGGCCGACCTGAGGTACAATGAGCAGTTCTTC. This translates into CSASLWADLRYNEQFF.

The chain has TRBV5-1 and TRBJ1-2; the D gene is possibly TRBD1 (5 bases). The V end was cut by 1 base, the J end by 6 bases, with 10 bases between. The CDR3 runs to 13 residues. Germline CDR1 is SGHRS and CDR2 is YFSETQ. The CDR3 region has the DNA TGCGCCAGCAGCTTGTCCCCACAGGATGGCTACACCTTC. As protein: CASSLSPQDGYTF.